Presented here are 27 T cell receptor beta chains from one specimen sequenced in a study of cytomegalovirus exposure and HLA in healthy donors. PCR primers comprised 60 Vbeta and 13 Jbeta primers. Generated by immunoSEQ multiplex PCR, the TCRdb table keeps only in-frame clones and is missing some. The repertoire holds about 160,000 clones, roughly 80% seen once, with approximately 2% in the top ten. The specimen was PBMCs. These receptors were collected from a human donor in good health.

This chain uses TRBV5-6 with TRBJ2-1; 8 nucleotides match TRBD1. CDR3 length equals 18 residues. From germline, CDR1 is SGHDT and CDR2 YYEEEE. The ends lost 1 base at V and 1 base at J; junction bases unmatched: 10. CDR3 sequence reads: CASSLKPSRGLSYNEQFF. In nucleotides, the CDR3 is TGTGCCAGCAGCTTGAAGCCGAGCAGGGGGCTTTCCTACAATGAGCAGTTCTTC. Full variable domain (remainder filled in from reference TRBV5-6 and TRBJ2-1): DAGVTQSPTHLIKTRGQQVTLRCSPKSGHDTVSWYQQALGQGPQFIFQYYEEEERQRGNFPDRFSGHQFPNYSSELNVNALLLGDSALYLCASSLKPSRGLSYNEQFFGPGTRLTVL.

The chain joins TRBV4-3 to TRBJ2-2; 10 bases are shared with TRBD2. Trimming removed 1 base from V and 4 bases from J; junction bases left unmatched: 9. This CDR3 has 18 residues. From germline, CDR1 is LGHNA and CDR2 YSLEER. Here the CDR3 reads CASSQASSGGRPTGELFF. The CDR3 region has the DNA TGCGCCAGCAGCCAAGCGTCTAGCGGGGGACGACCCACCGGGGAGCTGTTTTTT.

V usage is TRBV10-3 and J usage is TRBJ2-7, with D maybe TRBD2 (6 bases). V shed 0 bases and J shed 6 bases, with 15 bases lying between them. The CDR3 length is 15 residues. Germline V CDR1 and CDR2: ENHRY, SYGVKD. The CDR3 nucleotides read TGTGCCATCAGTGAGTCTAGCCATAGGGACTCCGAGCAGTACTTC. Translation gives CAISESSHRDSEQYF.

In this sample, this clone turned up once. The V gene is TRBV6-6, the J gene TRBJ1-3; D is uncertain. The CDR3 covers 15 residues. Germline CDR1 is MNHNY and CDR2 is SVGAGI (reference sequence). The V end lost 8 bases, the J end lost 1 base, and 15 bases lay between the germline ends. CDR3 residues: CASSSLVSSGNTIYF. The CDR3 nucleotides read TGTGCCAGCTCTAGCCTGGTCTCATCTGGAAACACCATATATTTT.

The genes are TRBV27 and TRBJ2-2; tentative D call: TRBD1 (6 bases). Trimming stripped 4 bases from V and 1 base from J, with 7 bases between. The CDR3 length is 14 residues. Germline CDR1 is MNHEY and CDR2 is SMNVEV (reference sequence). This CDR3 is CASSSGQNTGELFF. The CDR3 DNA follows: TGTGCCAGCAGTTCGGGACAGAACACCGGGGAGCTGTTTTTT.

V and J are TRBV4-2 and TRBJ1-4; 12 positions match TRBD1. J was trimmed by 6 bases and V by 4 bases; bases with no gene match: 9. There are 17 residues in the CDR3. In germline, CDR1 is LGHNA, CDR2 YNFKEQ. CDR3 sequence (DNA): TGTGCCAGCAGCCCTTCGGGACAGGGGGCTCTCGATGAAAAACTGTTTTTT. Translated, it gives CASSPSGQGALDEKLFF.

This rearrangement joins TRBV6-7 to TRBJ2-5; D perhaps matches TRBD1 (5 bases). TRBV6-7 is designated an ORF whose function remains uncertain. The CDR3 extends over 12 amino acids. The V and J ends lost 5 bases and 2 bases respectively, with 6 bases between them. As DNA, the CDR3 is TGTGCCAGCAGTGACAGACAAGAGACCCAGTACTTC. Translated, it gives CASSDRQETQYF.

The table lists this clone with a few counts. The chain is built from TRBV15 and TRBJ2-5; the D gene is possibly TRBD2 (6 bases). Deletions cut 0 bases from V and 4 bases from J, with 21 bases between. Germline assignment: CDR1 LNHNV and CDR2 YYDKDF (reference sequence). The CDR3 length is 18 residues. CDR3: CATSRDYGGGERAETQYF. The CDR3 DNA is TGTGCCACCAGCAGAGATTACGGGGGAGGTGAACGGGCAGAGACCCAGTACTTC.

The chain links TRBV4-2 to TRBJ2-1; D is perhaps TRBD2 (5 bases). The CDR3 extends over 14 amino acids. V gave up 0 bases and J gave up 14 bases, with 17 bases separating them. Germline CDR1 LGHNA, CDR2 YNFKEQ. CDR3 amino acids: CASSQEVGVYLEFF. As DNA, the CDR3 is TGTGCCAGCAGCCAAGAAGTGGGAGTATACCTGGAGTTCTTC.

This rearrangement joins TRBV18 to TRBJ2-7; TRBD2 is a possible D gene (5 bases). CDR3 size: 13 residues. Trimming shortened V by 6 bases and J by 3 bases, and 12 bases separated the two germline ends. The germline gives CDR1 KGHSH, CDR2 LQKENI. The CDR3 DNA is TGTGCCAGCTCGGACGGGATTGTCTACGAGCAGTACTTC. It specifies CASSDGIVYEQYF. Based on the CDR3 plus reference TRBV18 and TRBJ2-7, the full variable domain is NAGVMQNPRHLVRRRGQEARLRCSPMKGHSHVYWYRQLPEEGLKFMVYLQKENIIDESGMPKERFSAEFPKEGPSILRIQQVVRGDSAAYFCASSDGIVYEQYFGPGTRLTVT.

The chain employs TRBV5-1 and TRBJ2-2; the D gene is possibly TRBD1 (5 bases). The CDR3 is made up of 14 amino acids. Germline CDR1 is SGHRS and CDR2 is YFSETQ. V lost 4 bases, J lost 4 bases, and 11 bases lay in between. The CDR3 nucleotides are TGCGCCAGCAGCGTGTTCAGGGTCACCGGGGAGCTGTTTTTT. This codes for CASSVFRVTGELFF.

The chain combines TRBV14 with TRBJ1-3, with D possibly being TRBD1 (5 bases). Germline loops: CDR1 SGHDN, CDR2 FVKESK. Trimming cost V 5 bases and J 0 bases, with 17 bases left between them. The length of the CDR3 is 17 residues. The CDR3 nucleotides read TGTGCCAGCAGCGCAGCCAGGGCACCTAGCTCTGGAAACACCATATATTTT. Amino acid sequence: CASSAARAPSSGNTIYF.

V is TRBV19 and J is TRBJ2-2, with D maybe TRBD1 (5 bases). The CDR3 contains 14 residues. Trimming stripped 4 bases from V and 5 bases from J, with 11 bases between. The germline V gene encodes CDR1 LNHDA and CDR2 SQIVND (reference sequence). The CDR3 loop is CASSTQGGTGELFF. The CDR3 nucleotides read TGTGCCAGTAGTACCCAGGGTGGAACCGGGGAGCTGTTTTTT.

The genes are TRBV7-9 and TRBJ1-5; D gene unclear. The germline V gene has CDR1 SEHNR and CDR2 FQNEAQ (reference sequence). V was shortened by 6 bases and J by 9 bases, with 15 bases between the two germline ends. The CDR3 totals 13 residues. The CDR3 loop reads CASSDGSARPQHF. In DNA form, the CDR3 reads TGTGCCAGCAGTGACGGGTCCGCGAGGCCCCAGCATTTT.

V gene TRBV10-3 combines with J gene TRBJ1-1, with 7 bases that match TRBD1. J gave up 1 base and V 8 bases, and 4 bases lay outside the gene matches. Looked up from germline, CDR1 is ENHRY and CDR2 is SYGVKD. This CDR3 comprises 13 residues. The DNA for the CDR3 is TGTGCCATCCGGGACAGTGGGAACACTGAAGCTTTCTTT. Its translation: CAIRDSGNTEAFF.

V is TRBV9 and J is TRBJ2-3; D is uncertain. Germline CDR1 SGDLS, CDR2 YYNGEE. The V and J ends lost 0 bases and 8 bases respectively, with 7 bases between them. The CDR3 covers 12 residues. CDR3 amino acids: CASSVDVSTQYF. CDR3 in DNA: TGTGCCAGCAGCGTAGACGTTAGTACGCAGTATTTT. The whole variable domain, filled in from reference TRBV9 and TRBJ2-3, reads DSGVTQTPKHLITATGQRVTLRCSPRSGDLSVYWYQQSLDQGLQFLIQYYNGEERAKGNILERFSAQQFPDLHSELNLSSLELGDSALYFCASSVDVSTQYFGPGTRLTVL.

This clone occurred a few times. This chain uses TRBV29-1 with TRBJ2-7; D is possibly TRBD2 (5 bases). Germline CDR1 reads SQVTM; CDR2 reads ANQGSEA. V was trimmed by 0 bases and J by 6 bases, leaving 15 bases between them. CDR3 length equals 14 residues. CDR3 residues: CSVEESGKAREQYF. CDR3 in DNA: TGCAGCGTTGAAGAATCGGGGAAAGCCCGCGAGCAGTACTTC.

This rearrangement joins TRBV7-2 to TRBJ1-4, with D maybe TRBD1 (5 bases). There are 15 residues in the CDR3. Germline CDR1 reads SGHTA; CDR2 reads FQGNSA. With 2 bases removed from V and 4 bases from J, the gap between germline ends came to 11 bases. CDR3 bases: TGTGCCAGCAGCTTATGGGGCAGTATTAATGAAAAACTGTTTTTT. Translated: CASSLWGSINEKLFF.

The chain has TRBV5-6 and TRBJ1-2, with TRBD1 matching over 8 bases. Germline CDR1 reads SGHDT; CDR2 reads YYEEEE. V dropped 4 bases and J dropped 4; count of bases not matched to a gene: 12. The CDR3 totals 16 residues. CDR3 sequence (DNA): TGTGCCAGCAGCCAAAAGGCAGGGGGCGGTATCTATGGCTACACCTTC. Translation gives CASSQKAGGGIYGYTF.

This clone was recorded a few times. The CDR3 DNA sequence: TGTGCCAGCAGCCTCGGCAGGGGATATCAGCCCCAGCATTTT. Its protein product is CASSLGRGYQPQHF. This chain links TRBV5-6 with TRBJ1-5; perhaps TRBD1 as D (6 bases). This CDR3 is 14 amino acids long. The germline V gene encodes CDR1 SGHDT and CDR2 YYEEEE. Trimming cost V 4 bases and J 5 bases, with 13 bases left between them.

The chain is built from TRBV13 and TRBJ2-3; 7 bases are a match to TRBD1. Looked up from germline, CDR1 is PRHDT and CDR2 is FYEKMQ (reference sequence). The CDR3 is 15 residues long. Losses at the gene ends were 4 bases for V and 2 bases for J; bases not matched to a gene: 6. CDR3 DNA: TGTGCCAGCAGCTCGACAGGGAAAGTCACAGATACGCAGTATTTT. Protein: CASSSTGKVTDTQYF. The entire variable domain, with the rest obtained from reference TRBV13 and TRBJ2-3, is as follows: AAGVIQSPRHLIKEKRETATLKCYPIPRHDTVYWYQQGPGQDPQFLISFYEKMQSDKGSIPDRFSAQQFSDYHSELNMSSLELGDSALYFCASSSTGKVTDTQYFGPGTRLTVL.

The chain is built from TRBV7-9 and TRBJ1-1, with 7 bases lining up with TRBD1. This CDR3 comprises 15 residues. Losses at the gene ends were 7 bases for V and 0 bases for J; bases not matched to a gene: 8. Germline CDR1 and CDR2: SEHNR and FQNEAQ (reference sequence). The CDR3 loop is CASNRGTALNTEAFF. CDR3 DNA sequence: TGTGCCAGCAACCGCGGGACAGCACTGAACACTGAAGCTTTCTTT.

The chain carries TRBV2 and TRBJ2-5, with 9 bases lining up with TRBD2. The ends lost 6 bases at V and 6 bases at J; junction bases unmatched: 5. CDR3 length equals 13 residues. CDR1 SNHLY and CDR2 FYNNEI come from the germline V gene. Here the CDR3 DNA reads TGTGCCAGCAGGGGGACTAGCAGAAAGACCCAGTACTTC. Protein product: CASRGTSRKTQYF.

This clone was counted between two and nine times. The J gene is TRBJ1-1, the V gene TRBV25-1, with D hard to call. V was pared by 1 base and J by 1 base, with 7 bases between. The CDR3 covers 14 residues. Germline CDR1 reads MGHDK; CDR2 reads SYGVNS. The CDR3 coding sequence is TGTGCCAGCAGTGAATTCCCAGGGAACACTGAAGCTTTCTTT. Amino acid sequence: CASSEFPGNTEAFF.

This sequence joins TRBV4-2 and TRBJ2-1; 11 bases map to TRBD2. Germline lookup yields CDR1 LGHNA and CDR2 YNFKEQ. This CDR3 region has 15 residues. The V and J ends lost 3 bases and 6 bases, in that order; junction bases with no gene match: 4. The CDR3 reads CASSQGLADRNEQFF. The CDR3 DNA reads as TGTGCCAGCAGCCAGGGACTAGCGGATCGCAATGAGCAGTTCTTC.

This chain links TRBV7-3 with TRBJ2-1, with 8 bases matching TRBD2. J was trimmed by 7 bases and V by 5 bases; bases with no gene match: 16. The length of the CDR3 is 17 residues. The germline V gene has CDR1 SGHTA and CDR2 FQGTGA. The CDR3 coding sequence is TGTGCCAGCAGCGCCACCGGGACTAGGTCGTTAAAAAATGAGCAGTTCTTC. It translates to CASSATGTRSLKNEQFF.

The chain is built from TRBV25-1 and TRBJ1-2, with TRBD1 matching 10 bases. This CDR3 spans 18 amino acids. The germline V gene has CDR1 MGHDK and CDR2 SYGVNS. With V trimmed by 4 bases and J by 2 bases, 13 bases remained unmatched. CDR3 in DNA: TGTGCCAGCAGTGGGCTTGAGAGCCGGACAGGGGGAAACTATGGCTACACCTTC. It is translated as CASSGLESRTGGNYGYTF.